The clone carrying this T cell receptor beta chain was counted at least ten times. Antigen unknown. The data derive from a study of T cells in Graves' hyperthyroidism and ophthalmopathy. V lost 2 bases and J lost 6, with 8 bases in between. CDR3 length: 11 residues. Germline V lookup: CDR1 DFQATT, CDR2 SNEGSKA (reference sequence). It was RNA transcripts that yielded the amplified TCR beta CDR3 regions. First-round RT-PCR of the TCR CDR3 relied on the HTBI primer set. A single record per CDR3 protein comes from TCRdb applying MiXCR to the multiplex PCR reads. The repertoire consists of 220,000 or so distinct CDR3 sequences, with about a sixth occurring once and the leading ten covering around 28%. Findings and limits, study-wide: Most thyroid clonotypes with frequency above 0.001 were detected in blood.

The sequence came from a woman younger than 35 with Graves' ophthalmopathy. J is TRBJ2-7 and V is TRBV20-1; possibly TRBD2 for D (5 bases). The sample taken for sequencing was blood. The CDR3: CSARNRGEQYF. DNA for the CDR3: TGCAGTGCTAGAAATCGGGGCGAGCAGTACTTC.